The 26 T cell receptor beta chains below come from one sample, sequenced in a study of naive and memory T cell subsets. Two oligonucleotides, mixed equimolar, formed the beta constant-region primer covering TRBC1 and TRBC2. The ligated cDNA underwent four PCR rounds using SP2 and nested alpha and beta constant-region primers. TCRdb reanalysed the UMI-ligation and nested PCR reads using MiXCR and keeps one entry per CDR3 protein. The sample records tens of thousands of distinct CDR3 sequences, roughly 10% being singletons. What was sequenced was central memory CD8+ T cells from blood. The receptors here all came from a human donor in good health.

There are many counts of this clonotype. The rearrangement links TRBV3-1 to TRBJ1-2; D is ambiguous. Trimming took 4 bases from V and 4 from J, leaving 10 bases between them. Germline CDR1 reads LGHDT; CDR2 reads YNNKEL (reference sequence). The CDR3 runs to 13 residues. The DNA of the CDR3 is TGTGCCAGCAGCCCCGGACTCAGCTATGGCTACACCTTC. Protein: CASSPGLSYGYTF.

This clonotype was picked up many times. The V and J genes are TRBV6-6 and TRBJ2-1; perhaps D is TRBD1 or TRBD2 (7 bases each). The CDR3 loop spans 15 amino acids. The germline V gene has CDR1 MNHNY and CDR2 SVGAGI (reference sequence). Trimming pared 0 bases from V and 11 bases from J, leaving 17 bases between. CDR3 sequence (DNA): TGTGCCAGCAGTTACTCGCAGGGGGAGGGCCATCAGCAGTTCTTC. Amino acids: CASSYSQGEGHQQFF.

This clonotype was seen many times. This chain connects TRBV6-4 to TRBJ2-1; 11 bases fit TRBD2. With 3 bases clipped from V and 5 bases from J, the junction kept 3 bases outside the gene matches. The CDR3 contains 15 residues. Germline V gene sequence: CDR1 MRHNA, CDR2 SNTAGT. In DNA, the CDR3 is TGTGCCAGCAGTGAAATAGCGGGAGGGAACAATGAGCAGTTCTTC. As protein: CASSEIAGGNNEQFF.

This clonotype was detected only a few times. The V gene is TRBV27, the J gene TRBJ2-3; D perhaps matches TRBD2 (6 bases). Trimming cost V 2 bases and J 0 bases, with 9 bases left between them. CDR3 length: 15 residues. Per the germline V gene, CDR1 is MNHEY and CDR2 is SMNVEV (reference sequence). The CDR3, as DNA: TGTGCCAGCAGTTTAATTCGGGAGAGCACAGATACGCAGTATTTT. The encoded protein is CASSLIRESTDTQYF.

This clonotype was seen only once. The rearrangement joins TRBV6-2 or TRBV6-3 to TRBJ2-7; possible D gene TRBD1, 6 bases. The CDR3 consists of 14 residues. Germline CDR1 is MNHEY and CDR2 is SVGEGT. The V and J ends lost 4 bases and 0 bases respectively, with 10 bases between them. The CDR3 region has the DNA TGTGCCAGCAGTTTCACGGACAGCTCCTACGAGCAGTACTTC. Translation gives CASSFTDSSYEQYF.

The chain has TRBV6-5 and TRBJ1-6; D gene unclear. The germline V gene encodes CDR1 MNHEY and CDR2 SVGAGI. The CDR3 is made up of 16 amino acids. Between the trimmed V and J ends, which lost 3 bases and 0 bases, there was a span of 9 bases. CDR3 residues: CASSYHRSSYNSPLHF. For the CDR3, the DNA is TGTGCCAGCAGTTATCACAGAAGCTCCTATAATTCACCCCTCCACTTT.

This clonotype was recorded many times. V gene TRBV11-2 combines with J gene TRBJ1-6; D possibly corresponds to TRBD1 (5 bases). V was pared by 3 bases and J by 5 bases, with 8 bases between. The CDR3 is 14 amino acids. The germline V gene encodes CDR1 SGHAT and CDR2 FQNNGV. The DNA for the CDR3 is TGTGCCAGCAGCTTCCGGGGGAATAATTCACCCCTCCACTTT. Translated, it gives CASSFRGNNSPLHF. Full variable domain (rest looked up from reference TRBV11-2 and TRBJ1-6): EAGVAQSPRYKIIEKRQSVAFWCNPISGHATLYWYQQILGQGPKLLIQFQNNGVVDDSQLPKDRFSAERLKGVDSTLKIQPAKLEDSAVYLCASSFRGNNSPLHFGNGTRLTVT.

This chain joins TRBV20-1 and TRBJ2-5; 7 nucleotides align to TRBD1. The germline CDR1 and CDR2 sequences are DFQATT and SNEGSKA (reference sequence). V shed 0 bases and J 1 base; nucleotides not matched to a gene: 5. This CDR3 is built from 15 residues. The CDR3 sequence is CSARDLGTAQETQYF. CDR3 coding DNA: TGCAGTGCTAGAGATTTAGGGACAGCCCAAGAGACCCAGTACTTC.

This clonotype was recorded a few times. The gene calls are TRBV3-1 and TRBJ2-1; 10 bases match TRBD2. J lost 4 bases, V lost 5 bases, and 8 bases had no gene match. Germline CDR1 reads LGHDT; CDR2 reads YNNKEL (reference sequence). This CDR3 is built from 16 residues. CDR3 residues: CASSTDLAGVYNEQFF. The CDR3, as DNA: TGTGCCAGCAGCACAGATCTAGCGGGAGTGTACAATGAGCAGTTCTTC.

The table lists this clonotype with many counts. CDR3 sequence: CASSSPGVGPYEQYF. For the CDR3, the DNA is TGTGCCAGCAGCTCCCCAGGGGTTGGGCCTTACGAGCAGTACTTC. The rearrangement links TRBV11-2 to TRBJ2-7; a weak D match, TRBD1 (6 bases). V was pared by 4 bases and J by 4 bases, with 17 bases between. The length of the CDR3 is 15 residues. CDR1 and CDR2 (germline): SGHAT, FQNNGV.

A few counts support this clonotype. The chain has TRBV28 and TRBJ2-7; D remains ambiguous. Germline CDR1 reads MDHEN; CDR2 reads SYDVKM. V was cut by 2 bases and J by 0 bases, with 5 bases left in between. This CDR3 is built from 13 residues. Here the CDR3 DNA reads TGTGCCAGCAGTTTAGGGGACTCCTACGAGCAGTACTTC. This gives the protein CASSLGDSYEQYF.

The chain couples TRBV4-3 to TRBJ1-5, with D perhaps matching TRBD1 (6 bases). Germline lookup yields CDR1 LGHNA and CDR2 YSLEER. Trimming pared 0 bases from V and 6 bases from J, leaving 12 bases between. The length of the CDR3 is 15 residues. As DNA, the CDR3 is TGCGCCAGCAGCCAAGATGGGGGGGCCTCTCAGCCCCAGCATTTT. Its translation is CASSQDGGASQPQHF.

The V and J genes are TRBV5-5 and TRBJ1-1, with D hard to call. The CDR3 is 10 residues long. Trimming removed 0 bases from V and 9 bases from J, with 3 bases in between. CDR1 is SGHKS and CDR2 is YYEKEE in the germline V gene (reference sequence). The DNA of the CDR3 is TGTGCCAGCAGCTTGGGCAAAGCTTTCTTT. Translation: CASSLGKAFF. Based on the CDR3 plus reference TRBV5-5 and TRBJ1-1, the full variable domain is DAGVTQSPTHLIKTRGQQVTLRCSPISGHKSVSWYQQVLGQGPQFIFQYYEKEERGRGNFPDRFSARQFPNYSSELNVNALLLGDSALYLCASSLGKAFFGQGTRLTVV.

There are a few counts of this clonotype. The rearrangement joins TRBV12-3 or TRBV12-4 to TRBJ2-3; possibly TRBD2 for D (6 bases). V was shortened by 1 base and J by 3 bases, with 11 bases between the two germline ends. The CDR3 covers 15 residues. CDR3 protein: CASSLGRRGTDTQYF. The CDR3 DNA is TGTGCCAGCAGTTTAGGCCGCCGGGGGACAGATACGCAGTATTTT.

This clonotype was seen at least ten times. This chain connects TRBV11-2 to TRBJ2-3, with D uncertain. This CDR3 has 12 residues. V lost 5 bases to trimming and J lost 4 bases, with 7 bases between them. CDR1 and CDR2 (germline): SGHAT, FQNNGV. For the CDR3, the DNA is TGTGCCAGCAGCCTATCTCCAGATACGCAGTATTTT. Amino acid sequence: CASSLSPDTQYF.

Details on this clonotype: A read error is likely, as this CDR3 ends without the conserved phenylalanine or tryptophan. The gene calls are TRBV7-2 and TRBJ2-7; D is possibly TRBD2 (5 bases). The CDR3 runs 12 residues. The germline V and J ends were trimmed by 1 base and 6 bases, with 7 bases remaining between them. Germline CDR1 reads SGHTA; CDR2 reads FQGNSA. This CDR3 is CASSLDSAEQYY. DNA of the CDR3: TGTGCCAGCAGCTTAGATAGCGCCGAGCAGTACTAC.

This clonotype was counted many times. The chain employs TRBV7-2 and TRBJ2-1, with 11 bases fitting TRBD2. Germline lookup yields CDR1 SGHTA and CDR2 FQGNSA. V shed 5 bases, J shed 5 bases, and the junction held 5 bases outside the gene matches. This CDR3 has 15 amino acids. CDR3 amino acids: CASSVGLAGHNEQFF. DNA for the CDR3: TGTGCCAGCAGCGTTGGACTAGCGGGCCACAATGAGCAGTTCTTC.

Ten or more counts support this clonotype. This sequence joins TRBV27 and TRBJ1-5; D perhaps matches TRBD1 (6 bases). The CDR3 loop spans 16 amino acids. V was clipped by 0 bases and J by 0 bases, with 9 bases between them. Germline V gene lookup returns CDR1 MNHEY and CDR2 SMNVEV (reference sequence). The DNA for the CDR3 is TGTGCCAGCAGTTTATCAGGGGGGGCTAGCAATCAGCCCCAGCATTTT. Translation: CASSLSGGASNQPQHF.

The CDR3: CASSFWGDEQYF. The CDR3 DNA sequence: TGTGCCAGCAGCTTCTGGGGGGACGAGCAGTACTTC. The V call is TRBV7-2, the J call TRBJ2-7, with a tentative D call TRBD2 (6 bases). The CDR3 extends over 12 amino acids. CDR1 and CDR2 (germline): SGHTA, FQGNSA. The germline V and J ends were trimmed by 3 bases and 5 bases, with 8 bases remaining between them.

This clonotype has only a few counts. This CDR3 is CASSASTSFEQYF. For the CDR3, the DNA is TGTGCCAGCAGCGCCTCGACTAGTTTCGAGCAGTACTTC. The chain joins TRBV9 to TRBJ2-7; possibly TRBD2 for D (6 bases). With 3 bases removed from V and 6 bases from J, the gap between germline ends came to 13 bases. The CDR3 is made up of 13 amino acids. Germline assignment: CDR1 SGDLS and CDR2 YYNGEE.

The V call is TRBV4-1, the J call TRBJ2-7; 10 bases line up with TRBD2. Germline V gene lookup returns CDR1 MGHRA and CDR2 YSYEKL. The trim removed 3 bases at V and 5 bases at J, leaving 10 bases unmatched. There are 16 residues in the CDR3. The CDR3 protein is CASSHRAASGSHEQYF. CDR3 DNA: TGCGCCAGCAGCCACCGAGCGGCTAGCGGGAGTCACGAGCAGTACTTC.

This chain connects TRBV28 to TRBJ2-5; possibly TRBD2 for D (6 bases). The CDR3 extends over 15 amino acids. The ends were cut back, 4 bases at V and 4 bases at J, with 16 bases in the middle. Per the germline V gene, CDR1 is MDHEN and CDR2 is SYDVKM. The DNA for the CDR3 is TGTGCCAGCAGTTCCGCTAGCGAAGTAGGAGAGACCCAGTACTTC. Amino acid sequence: CASSSASEVGETQYF.

This clonotype showed up many times. This rearrangement joins TRBV5-5 to TRBJ2-4, with TRBD2 as a possible D gene (6 bases). The CDR3 totals 14 residues. The germline V gene has CDR1 SGHKS and CDR2 YYEKEE (reference sequence). V was pared by 4 bases and J by 10 bases, with 18 bases between. The CDR3 nucleotides are TGTGCCAGCAGCCCCCCGGTCGCAAGCGGGATTCAGTACTTC. Protein sequence: CASSPPVASGIQYF. Complete variable domain (other parts from reference TRBV5-5 and TRBJ2-4): DAGVTQSPTHLIKTRGQQVTLRCSPISGHKSVSWYQQVLGQGPQFIFQYYEKEERGRGNFPDRFSARQFPNYSSELNVNALLLGDSALYLCASSPPVASGIQYFGAGTRLSVL.

This clonotype was picked up a small number of times. Here the CDR3 reads CASRIPPGELFF. CDR3 in DNA: TGTGCCAGCAGAATCCCCCCCGGGGAGCTGTTTTTT. This sequence joins TRBV6-5 and TRBJ2-2; D is unclear. This CDR3 has 12 residues. The germline gives CDR1 MNHEY, CDR2 SVGAGI. The ends were cut back, 6 bases at V and 6 bases at J, with 8 bases in the middle.

This clonotype has a handful of counts. The chain couples TRBV29-1 to TRBJ2-7; 7 bases are shared with TRBD1. V trimming: 4 bases; J trimming: 3 bases; junction bases outside the gene matches: 9. Germline V gene lookup returns CDR1 SQVTM and CDR2 ANQGSEA. The CDR3 is made up of 14 amino acids. The DNA for the CDR3 is TGCAGCGTTGCAGGGGGTCGCAGTGGCTACGAGCAGTACTTC. Translated: CSVAGGRSGYEQYF.

This clonotype has a count of ten or more. CDR3 nucleotides: TGTGCCAGCAGTTGGGTCCGGAACACTGAAGCTTTCTTT. This codes for CASSWVRNTEAFF. The V and J genes are TRBV12-3 or TRBV12-4 and TRBJ1-1; the D is unclear. V gave up 4 bases and J gave up 1 base, with 7 bases separating them. CDR3 length: 13 residues.